The clone carrying this TCR beta chain has only a few counts. This CDR3 contains 16 residues. CDR1 is MDHEN, CDR2 SYDVKM, per germline. The germline V and J ends were trimmed by 7 bases and 0 bases, with 16 bases remaining between them. This specimen belongs to a study of cytomegalovirus exposure and HLA in healthy donors. Primers: 60 Vbeta forward and 13 Jbeta reverse. Profiling relied on immunoSEQ multiplex PCR, and the TCRdb table lists in-frame clones only, not all of them. The repertoire holds 120,000 to 150,000 clones, with 75% to 80% as singletons. Sequencing input: PBMCs. This receptor was taken from a woman aged 40 to 50 in good health and CMV-seropositive. The genes are TRBV28 and TRBJ1-3; D gene uncertain. CDR3 protein: CASKRGGSVSGNTIYF. For the CDR3, the DNA is TGTGCCAGCAAACGAGGAGGGAGCGTCTCTGGAAACACCATATATTTT. The variable domain in full, completed from reference TRBV28 and TRBJ1-3, reads DVKVTQSSRYLVKRTGEKVFLECVQDMDHENMFWYRQDPGLGLRLIYFSYDVKMKEKGDIPEGYSVSREKKERFSLILESASTNQTSMYLCASKRGGSVSGNTIYFGEGSWLTVV.